One and the same sample provided the 32 T cell receptor beta chains below, sequenced in a study of T-cell memory formation after mild COVID-19 (dated by TCRdb to about 2021). The method behind the library was 5' RACE. TCRdb records Illumina NovaSeq 6000 as the sequencer. TCRdb took the public reads, trimmed them with fastp at Q25, ran MiXCR for clone calling and kept in-frame beta chains. All rows with the same CDR3 protein become a single entry with the most common DNA and genes. Counted in this sample were about 410,000 distinct CDR3 sequences; around a quarter of them appeared once. The ten biggest clones cover around 13% of the sample. The specimen sequenced was PBMCs or a T cell subset sorted from them (not recorded which). The receptors stem from an adult woman who had mild COVID-19 (a few samples of this study predate the infection). The sample titles of this study are shuffled in the database, so cell type and time point are left out; the donor was told from shared clones.

The chain recombines TRBV24-1 with TRBJ2-6; the match to TRBD1 covers 7 bases. The junction had 0 bases not matched to a gene; V was cut back by 5 bases and J by 0 bases. Germline V gene data show CDR1 as KGHDR and CDR2 as SFDVKD. CDR3 length: 15 residues. The DNA of the CDR3 is TGTGCCACCAGTGCAGGGGGCTCTGGGGCCAACGTCCTGACTTTC. This encodes CATSAGGSGANVLTF.

The V and J genes are TRBV30 and TRBJ2-1; 10 bases agree with TRBD2. V lost 5 bases to trimming and J lost 8 bases; unmatched junction nucleotides: 15. The V gene's germline CDR1 is GTSNPN and CDR2 SVGIG (reference sequence). The CDR3 totals 16 residues. CDR3 loop: CAWALWSGGARDEQFF. The CDR3 DNA follows: TGTGCCTGGGCACTCTGGAGCGGGGGGGCCAGGGATGAGCAGTTCTTC.

This clonotype showed up just a few times. The chain recombines TRBV25-1 with TRBJ2-7; D is possibly TRBD1 (6 bases). CDR3 size: 11 residues. V lost 5 bases and J 7 bases, leaving 9 bases between the germline ends. CDR1 and CDR2 (germline): MGHDK, SYGVNS. The CDR3 DNA sequence: TGTGCCAGCAGTACAGGGAGTGAGCAGTACTTC. It specifies CASSTGSEQYF.

The rearrangement uses TRBV7-6 and TRBJ2-3, with 8 nucleotides matching TRBD2. The CDR3 consists of 18 residues. The junction had 12 bases not matched to a gene; V was cut back by 4 bases and J by 0 bases. Germline assignment: CDR1 SGHVS and CDR2 FNYEAQ. The CDR3 spells CASSSGLTSGGSTDTQYF. DNA for the CDR3: TGTGCCAGCAGCTCGGGCCTTACAAGCGGGGGCAGCACAGATACGCAGTATTTT.

This clonotype showed up just a few times. The rearrangement links TRBV5-1 to TRBJ1-1; 9 nucleotides line up with TRBD1. J was trimmed by 2 bases and V by 3 bases; bases with no gene match: 17. The CDR3 contains 19 residues. Germline loops: CDR1 SGHRS, CDR2 YFSETQ. CDR3 region: CASSWTGTGPPSANTEAFF. The CDR3 DNA sequence: TGCGCCAGCAGCTGGACCGGGACAGGGCCTCCCTCCGCAAACACTGAAGCTTTCTTT.

This clonotype appeared a few times. The V call is TRBV7-9, the J call TRBJ2-1, with a weak D call TRBD2 (5 bases). The CDR3 is 17 residues long. V lost 4 bases and J 0 bases, leaving 16 bases between the germline ends. Germline CDR1 and CDR2: SEHNR and FQNEAQ (reference sequence). CDR3 sequence reads: CASSSSLAGSSYNEQFF. CDR3 in DNA: TGTGCCAGCAGCTCCTCCCTGGCGGGTAGCTCCTACAATGAGCAGTTCTTC.

This clonotype was counted between two and nine times. The chain carries TRBV4-3 and TRBJ2-7, with D perhaps TRBD1 (7 bases). Trimming removed 0 bases at V and 5 bases at J, with 11 bases between. From germline, CDR1 is LGHNA and CDR2 YSLEER. The CDR3 length is 14 residues. This CDR3 reads CASSQDGGGNEQYF. CDR3 in DNA: TGCGCCAGCAGCCAAGACGGAGGGGGCAACGAGCAGTACTTC.

This clonotype turned up a few times. The rearrangement joins TRBV6-5 to TRBJ2-7; no clear D gene. The CDR3 spans 14 residues. The germline gives CDR1 MNHEY, CDR2 SVGAGI. Trimming removed 5 bases at V and 4 bases at J, with 15 bases between. The CDR3 bases are TGTGCCAGCAGTCCCGACATTGCTGGGTACGAGCAGTACTTC. Amino acid sequence: CASSPDIAGYEQYF.

This clonotype was counted a few times. The V gene is TRBV7-2, the J gene TRBJ1-2; maybe TRBD1 (5 bases). The CDR3 is 15 amino acids. The germline CDR1 and CDR2 sequences are SGHTA and FQGNSA. V shed 1 base and J shed 4 bases, with 13 bases lying between them. CDR3 coding DNA: TGTGCCAGCAGCTTAGGCGGAACAGGCCCCTATGGCTACACCTTC. It codes for CASSLGGTGPYGYTF. Combining the CDR3 with reference TRBV7-2 and TRBJ1-2 gives the whole variable domain GAGVSQSPSNKVTEKGKDVELRCDPISGHTALYWYRQSLGQGLEFLIYFQGNSAPDKSGLPSDRFSAERTGGSVSTLTIQRTQQEDSAVYLCASSLGGTGPYGYTFGSGTRLTVV.

The CDR3 here is CASSQAGTGGNQPQHF. CDR3 DNA sequence: TGTGCCAGCAGCCAAGCCGGGACAGGGGGCAATCAGCCCCAGCATTTT. The chain joins TRBV3-1 to TRBJ1-5, with TRBD1 matching over 10 bases. V lost 1 base to trimming and J lost 2 bases; unmatched junction nucleotides: 2. Germline V lookup: CDR1 LGHDT, CDR2 YNNKEL (reference sequence). This CDR3 is 16 amino acids long.

The chain employs TRBV15 and TRBJ1-3; D ambiguous. V was clipped by 3 bases and J by 0 bases, with 9 bases between them. Germline V CDR1 and CDR2: LNHNV, YYDKDF (reference sequence). The CDR3 has 15 residues. CDR3: CATSRSMSSGNTIYF. As DNA, the CDR3 is TGTGCCACCAGCAGGTCCATGAGCTCTGGAAACACCATATATTTT.

The chain couples TRBV9 to TRBJ2-2, with TRBD2 identical over 9 bases. The V gene end was trimmed by 7 bases and the J gene end by 6 bases; junction bases not matched to a gene: 19. Germline V CDR1 and CDR2: SGDLS, YYNGEE. The CDR3 consists of 18 residues. This CDR3 is CASSLTFYGGGAAGELFF. Here the CDR3 DNA reads TGTGCCAGCTCTCTTACCTTTTATGGCGGGGGGGCCGCCGGGGAGCTGTTTTTT.

V is TRBV6-5 and J is TRBJ1-3; tentatively, D is TRBD1 (5 bases). The CDR3 contains 13 residues. Trimming left V 2 bases short and J 8 bases short, with 10 bases between. Per the germline V gene, CDR1 is MNHEY and CDR2 is SVGAGI. CDR3 region: CASSYAREDTIYF. CDR3 bases: TGTGCCAGCAGTTACGCCAGGGAGGACACCATATATTTT.

The sample holds a few counts of this clonotype. The chain combines TRBV15 with TRBJ1-1, with D possibly TRBD1 on 5 matching bases. This CDR3 spans 15 amino acids. V lost 1 base and J lost 4, with 13 bases in between. CDR1 LNHNV and CDR2 YYDKDF come from the germline V gene (reference sequence). The CDR3 DNA reads TGTGCCACCAGCAGAGCCCGAGGGGTTAGCACTGAAGCTTTCTTT. Protein: CATSRARGVSTEAFF.

This chain connects TRBV24-1 to TRBJ2-1; D unclear. The CDR3 totals 14 residues. The V gene lost 0 bases and the J gene lost 7 bases, with 9 bases spanning the gap. The germline gives CDR1 KGHDR, CDR2 SFDVKD. This chain's CDR3 is CATSDLLQDNEQFF. As DNA, the CDR3 is TGTGCCACCAGTGATTTGCTTCAGGATAATGAGCAGTTCTTC.

The gene calls are TRBV6-6 and TRBJ1-5, with unresolved D. Deletions cut 2 bases from V and 0 bases from J, with 5 bases between. The CDR3 is 14 residues long. Germline loops: CDR1 MNHNY, CDR2 SVGAGI (reference sequence). As DNA, the CDR3 is TGTGCCAGCAGTTACGGGGATAGCAATCAGCCCCAGCATTTT. Protein: CASSYGDSNQPQHF.

CDR3 DNA sequence: TGTGCCACCACCTCGGGGGGAAATCGCCGCGATACGCAGTATTTT. It codes for CATTSGGNRRDTQYF. This chain joins TRBV15 and TRBJ2-3, with 7 positions matching TRBD2. This CDR3 region has 15 residues. V gave up 7 bases and J gave up 6 bases; unmatched junction bases: 13. Germline-derived CDR1 and CDR2 are LNHNV and YYDKDF (reference sequence).

Concerning this clonotype: The junction does not match germline at one end; this may be a read error. The chain has TRBV7-6 and TRBJ2-5, with TRBD2 identical over 15 bases. Germline values: CDR1 SGHVS, CDR2 FNYEAQ. CDR3 size: 20 residues. CDR3 sequence (DNA): TGTGCCAGCAGATTAGCGCCCGGACTAGCGGGAGGGAAGTCGCGAGAGACCCAGTACTTC. This encodes CASRLAPGLAGGKSRETQYF.

The CDR3 region is CAISVTGTGGYYGYTF. CDR3 sequence (DNA): TGTGCCATCAGTGTCACCGGGACAGGGGGCTATTATGGCTACACCTTC. The V and J genes are TRBV10-3 and TRBJ1-2, with 12 bases fitting TRBD1. The V and J ends lost 4 bases and 5 bases, in that order; junction bases with no gene match: 8. Germline CDR1 reads ENHRY; CDR2 reads SYGVKD. This CDR3 is built from 16 residues.

This chain's CDR3 is CASSPRDIDSPLHF. In DNA, the CDR3 is TGTGCCAGCAGCCCCCGGGACATCGACTCACCCCTCCACTTT. The chain is built from TRBV3-1 and TRBJ1-6, with D possibly matching TRBD1 (6 bases). Between the trimmed V and J ends, which lost 4 bases and 10 bases, there was a span of 14 bases. The CDR3 runs to 14 residues. Germline V gives CDR1 LGHDT, CDR2 YNNKEL (reference sequence). The whole variable domain, remainder taken from reference TRBV3-1 and TRBJ1-6, is DTAVSQTPKYLVTQMGNDKSIKCEQNLGHDTMYWYKQDSKKFLKIMFSYNNKELIINETVPNRFSPKSPDKAHLNLHINSLELGDSAVYFCASSPRDIDSPLHFGNGTRLTVT.

The chain joins TRBV20-1 to TRBJ1-2; 7 bases agree with TRBD1. The CDR3 has 13 residues. V shed 6 bases and J 1 base; nucleotides not matched to a gene: 5. The germline V gene encodes CDR1 DFQATT and CDR2 SNEGSKA (reference sequence). CDR3 sequence reads: CSALPGGNYGYTF. CDR3 coding DNA: TGCAGTGCCCTTCCAGGGGGTAACTATGGCTACACCTTC.

There are a few counts of this clonotype. This chain joins TRBV28 and TRBJ2-7; 9 nucleotides line up with TRBD2. The CDR3 contains 16 residues. Unmatched junction bases numbered 9, after V lost 3 bases and J lost 3 bases. CDR1 MDHEN and CDR2 SYDVKM come from the germline V gene. In nucleotides, the CDR3 is TGTGCCAGCAGTTTCTCCCTAGCGGGACTCCACTACGAGCAGTACTTC. Its translation is CASSFSLAGLHYEQYF.

This rearrangement joins TRBV12-1 to TRBJ2-3; TRBD1, the table's D call, lacks a check against the DNA. TRBV12-1 is termed a pseudogene. The CDR3 loop spans 19 amino acids. The CDR3 is CASSFKKGLGVGGTDTQYF. In DNA, the CDR3 is TGTGCCAGCAGCTTTAAGAAGGGGCTGGGGGTAGGGGGCACAGATACGCAGTATTTT.

This sequence joins TRBV25-1 and TRBJ2-1; 9 bases are a match to TRBD2. Germline loops: CDR1 MGHDK, CDR2 SYGVNS. This CDR3 is 14 amino acids long. With 6 bases clipped from V and 2 bases from J, the junction kept 2 bases outside the gene matches. CDR3 sequence: CASRGLAAYNEQFF. The CDR3 nucleotides read TGTGCCAGCAGGGGACTAGCAGCCTACAATGAGCAGTTCTTC.

The rearrangement links TRBV7-9 to TRBJ1-1; no definite D call. This CDR3 contains 14 residues. The germline V gene has CDR1 SEHNR and CDR2 FQNEAQ (reference sequence). Trimming removed 0 bases at V and 4 bases at J, with 9 bases between. DNA of the CDR3: TGTGCCAGCAGCTTAGCGGATTGGGGCACTGAAGCTTTCTTT. Encoded protein: CASSLADWGTEAFF.

CDR3 nucleotide sequence: TGTGCCAGCAGCTTAGAGGACAGTGTACAATCTCAGCCCCAGCATTTT. The encoded protein is CASSLEDSVQSQPQHF. This chain joins TRBV7-2 and TRBJ1-5; maybe TRBD1 (6 bases). The length of the CDR3 is 16 residues. Looked up from germline, CDR1 is SGHTA and CDR2 is FQGNSA. The V end was cut by 1 base, the J end by 6 bases, with 16 bases between.

The chain recombines TRBV2 with TRBJ2-3, with D maybe TRBD2 (6 bases). The CDR3 extends over 13 amino acids. The V end lost 7 bases, the J end lost 4 bases, and 12 bases lay between the germline ends. Germline CDR1 reads SNHLY; CDR2 reads FYNNEI. DNA for the CDR3: TGTGCCAGCACGGGCGGGGTGGCAGATACGCAGTATTTT. Translation: CASTGGVADTQYF.

This clonotype has more than one count but fewer than ten. This chain uses TRBV4-1 with TRBJ2-7; 14 bases align to TRBD2. V trimming: 10 bases; J trimming: 4 bases; junction bases outside the gene matches: 6. Germline values: CDR1 MGHRA, CDR2 YSYEKL. This CDR3 region has 14 residues. CDR3: CATAGTSGGYEQYF. CDR3 in DNA: TGCGCCACAGCTGGGACTAGCGGGGGATACGAGCAGTACTTC.

This clonotype appeared once. This chain uses TRBV10-3 with TRBJ1-1; D gene uncertain. V gave up 2 bases and J gave up 4 bases, with 11 bases separating them. CDR3 length equals 14 residues. The germline gives CDR1 ENHRY, CDR2 SYGVKD. This CDR3 is CAISEGPVGTEAFF. CDR3 DNA sequence: TGTGCCATCAGTGAGGGACCGGTCGGCACTGAAGCTTTCTTT.

This rearrangement joins TRBV20-1 to TRBJ2-7, with D perhaps matching TRBD1 (6 bases). Deletions cut 1 base from V and 2 bases from J, with 9 bases between. The germline V gene encodes CDR1 DFQATT and CDR2 SNEGSKA (reference sequence). The CDR3 covers 13 residues. The CDR3 coding sequence is TGCAGTGCTAGAGGGAAGGGGGCCTACGAGCAGTACTTC. Its protein is CSARGKGAYEQYF.

A few counts support this clonotype. V and J are TRBV6-1 and TRBJ2-7; no reliable D call. The CDR3 totals 13 residues. Germline-derived CDR1 and CDR2 are MNHNS and SASEGT. V was shortened by 3 bases and J by 3 bases, with 9 bases between the two germline ends. The CDR3 nucleotides are TGTGCCAGCAGTGAGTCGGCAGGCTACGAGCAGTACTTC. It is translated as CASSESAGYEQYF.

The J gene is TRBJ2-5, the V gene TRBV3-1; D unresolved. Germline-derived CDR1 and CDR2 are LGHDT and YNNKEL (reference sequence). V lost 6 bases, J lost 8 bases, and 10 bases lay in between. CDR3 size: 11 residues. CDR3 region: CASRTLETQYF. Written as DNA, the CDR3 is TGTGCCAGCAGAACTTTAGAAACCCAGTACTTC.